This T cell receptor (beta chain) originates from a study of a mutant IDH1 vaccine in newly diagnosed glioma. Turning to the study itself: Treated patients had a mean age of roughly 39 years and an approximately 62% male, about 38% female split. Previous treatment comprised radiotherapy, temozolomide, or both, mostly both.

Findings of the study overall: Of the patients, 85% to 95% had vaccine-induced immune responses.

Comments on this clone: No antigen is known for it.

Profiled with immunoSEQ multiplex PCR; TCRdb holds only in-frame clones, not every one. Here the sample spans over 25,000 clones, roughly nine tenths being singletons. Time point of the sample: baseline, week 1 (first vaccination visit). The treatment: pre-vaccination baseline after standard-of-care therapy. New WHO grade 3 or 4 astrocytomas that were IDH1-mutant and ATRX-lost occurred in the donors. The clonotype comes from a woman between 40 and 50 years old with glioma. The sample consisted of PBMCs, taken from a glioma patient treated with radiotherapy, temozolomide or both.

For the CDR3, the DNA is TGTGCCAGCAGCCCCCACGGGACTAACTATGGCTACACCTTC. Protein product: CASSPHGTNYGYTF. This chain links TRBV5-4 with TRBJ1-2; D not certain. The CDR3 has 14 residues. CDR1 and CDR2 (germline): SGHNT, YYREEE (reference sequence). The ends were cut back, 4 bases at V and 0 bases at J, with 10 bases in the middle.